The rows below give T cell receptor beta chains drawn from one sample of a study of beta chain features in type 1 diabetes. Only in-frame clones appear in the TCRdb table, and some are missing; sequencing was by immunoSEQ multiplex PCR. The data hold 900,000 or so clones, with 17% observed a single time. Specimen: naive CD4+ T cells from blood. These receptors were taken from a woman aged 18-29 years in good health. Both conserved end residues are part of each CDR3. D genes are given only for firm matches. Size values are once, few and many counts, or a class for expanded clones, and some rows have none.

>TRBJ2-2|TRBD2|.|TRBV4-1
TGCGCCAGCAGCCAACCCCTAGGACTAGCGGGAGGGCGAGGCGGGGAGCTGTTTTTT
CASSQPLGLAGGRGGELFF
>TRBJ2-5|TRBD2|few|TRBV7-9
TGTGCCAGCAGCCCTAGGGCGGGAGAGGAAGAGACCCAGTACTTC
CASSPRAGEEETQYF
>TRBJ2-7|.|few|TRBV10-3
TGTGCCATCAGTGTAGGGGGAAGCTCCTACGAGCAGTACTTC
CAISVGGSSYEQYF
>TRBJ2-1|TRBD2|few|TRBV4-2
TGTGCCAGCAGCCAAGTGAGTGCGGGACTAGCGCAGGAGCAGTTCTTC
CASSQVSAGLAQEQFF
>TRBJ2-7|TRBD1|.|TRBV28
TGTGCCAGCAGTTTGGGGACAGGCCTCTACGAGCAGTACTTC
CASSLGTGLYEQYF
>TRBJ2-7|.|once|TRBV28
TGTGCCAGCAGTTCCGCCGGGTTGGAGCAGTACTTC
CASSSAGLEQYF
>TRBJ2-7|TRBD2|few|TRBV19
TGTGCCAGTAGTCGTCCCGGGACTAGTCCTCTTCAGTACTTC
CASSRPGTSPLQYF
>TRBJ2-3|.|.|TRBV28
TGTGCCAGCAGTTTCGGACAGTGGGCAGATACGCAGTATTTT
CASSFGQWADTQYF
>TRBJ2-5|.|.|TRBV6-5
TGTGCCAGCAGTTACCTCGCCCAGGAGACCCAGTACTTC
CASSYLAQETQYF
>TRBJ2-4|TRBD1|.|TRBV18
TGTGCCAGCTCACCGGACGCAGGGGGCGTAAACATTCAGTACTTC
CASSPDAGGVNIQYF
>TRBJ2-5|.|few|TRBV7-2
TGTGCCAGCAGCTTAGCTTCGGGAGTTAGGTCCCAGTACTTC
CASSLASGVRSQYF
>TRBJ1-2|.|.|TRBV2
TGTGCCAGCAGTGCTGCGTCCTATGGCTACACCTTC
CASSAASYGYTF
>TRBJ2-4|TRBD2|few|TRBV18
TGTGCCAGCTCACCCTCTCGCGGGAGTGAGTTTAAAAACATTCAGTACTTC
CASSPSRGSEFKNIQYF
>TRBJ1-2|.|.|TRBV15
TGTGCCACCAGCAGAGGAACGGCAAACTATGGCTACACCTTC
CATSRGTANYGYTF
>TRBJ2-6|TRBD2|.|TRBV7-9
TGTGCCAGCAGCTTCGGTCCCCGGGGGGCTGGGGCCAACGTCCTGACTTTC
CASSFGPRGAGANVLTF
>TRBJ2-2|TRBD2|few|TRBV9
TGTGCCGTCCGGATTACTAGCGGGAGTTTGGCTGTCACCGGGGAGCTGTTTTTT
CAVRITSGSLAVTGELFF
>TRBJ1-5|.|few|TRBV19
TGTGCCAGTGCTCTCGGGACACTCGGGAATCAGCCCCAGCATTTT
CASALGTLGNQPQHF
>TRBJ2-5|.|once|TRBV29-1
TGCAGCGCAACCCGGGACGCGCAAACCCAGTACTTC
CSATRDAQTQYF
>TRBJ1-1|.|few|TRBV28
TGTGCCAGCAAAAGCCCCGCGGACACTGAAGCTTTCTTT
CASKSPADTEAFF
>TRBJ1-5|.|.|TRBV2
TGTGCCAGCAACGACAGGCGGGGCAATCAGCCCCAGCATTTT
CASNDRRGNQPQHF
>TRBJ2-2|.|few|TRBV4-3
TGCGCCAGCAGCCTGTCAGCGAACACCGGGGAGCTGTTTTTT
CASSLSANTGELFF
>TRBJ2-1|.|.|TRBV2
TGTGCCAGCAGTACGCTAGCGTACAATGAGCAGTTCTTC
CASSTLAYNEQFF
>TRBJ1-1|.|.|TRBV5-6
TGTGCCAGCACCGTGGGGAACAATCTTCCTGATAACACTGAAGCTTTCTTT
CASTVGNNLPDNTEAFF
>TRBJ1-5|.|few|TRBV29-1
TGCAGCGTTGCTCGACAGCCCAATCAGCCCCAGCATTTT
CSVARQPNQPQHF
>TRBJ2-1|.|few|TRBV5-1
TGCGCCAGCAGCAACAACAGGGTTATCGAGCAGTTCTTC
CASSNNRVIEQFF
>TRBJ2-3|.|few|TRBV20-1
TGCAGTGCACAGGGTGGTACGCAGTATTTT
CSAQGGTQYF
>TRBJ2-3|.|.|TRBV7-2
TGTGCCAGCAGCTTATATGGCTTCCAGAACACAGATACGCAGTATTTT
CASSLYGFQNTDTQYF
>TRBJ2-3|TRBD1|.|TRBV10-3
TGTGCCATCAAGGGGGCCGGGACAGATACGCAGTATTTT
CAIKGAGTDTQYF
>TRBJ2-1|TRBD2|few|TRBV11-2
TGTGCCAGCAGCTTAGATGGAGCGGGAAAATCCTACAATGAGCAGTTCTTC
CASSLDGAGKSYNEQFF
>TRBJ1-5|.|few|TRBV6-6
TGTGCCAGCAGTTGGGGGGCACATCAGCCCCAGCATTTT
CASSWGAHQPQHF